Each of the 13 T cell receptor beta chains below was sequenced from the same sample in a study of identical twins. TCRdb used MiXCR to reprocess the 5' RACE reads, holding one entry per CDR3 protein. Among about 700,000 distinct CDR3 sequences listed, approximately 6% were seen once. The specimen was naive T cells sorted from blood. These receptors originate from a man between 18 and 35 years old in good health.

The chain recombines TRBV4-3 with TRBJ2-7, with D possibly matching TRBD2 (5 bases). There are 15 residues in the CDR3. Germline V gene data show CDR1 as LGHNA and CDR2 as YSLEER. The ends were cut back, 0 bases at V and 2 bases at J, with 11 bases in the middle. CDR3 loop: CASSQDPGMAYEQYF. The CDR3 DNA is TGCGCCAGCAGCCAAGATCCGGGGATGGCCTACGAGCAGTACTTC.

At least ten counts were recorded for this clonotype. The chain recombines TRBV7-9 with TRBJ2-1, with 9 nucleotides matching TRBD2. The germline V gene encodes CDR1 SEHNR and CDR2 FQNEAQ (reference sequence). With 1 base clipped from V and 8 bases from J, the junction kept 9 bases outside the gene matches. The CDR3 runs 16 residues. CDR3 sequence reads: CASSLDGGSGSDEQFF. The CDR3 DNA follows: TGTGCCAGCAGCTTAGATGGGGGTAGCGGGAGTGATGAGCAGTTCTTC.

This clonotype was counted only a few times. The rearrangement uses TRBV6-1 and TRBJ2-7; 12 nucleotides align to TRBD2. Germline assignment: CDR1 MNHNS and CDR2 SASEGT. The CDR3 has 16 residues. V shed 6 bases, J shed 3 bases, and the junction held 9 bases outside the gene matches. CDR3 protein: CASSPGTSGFYYEQYV. Written as DNA, the CDR3 is TGTGCCAGCAGCCCCGGGACTAGCGGGTTCTACTACGAGCAGTACGTC.

This clonotype was counted between two and nine times. The chain carries TRBV7-9 and TRBJ1-1; 9 bases are a match to TRBD1. CDR1 and CDR2 from the germline V gene are SEHNR and FQNEAQ (reference sequence). CDR3 size: 14 residues. Trimming removed 4 bases from V and 4 bases from J; junction bases left unmatched: 4. The CDR3, as DNA: TGTGCCAGCAGCTGGGACAGGGAGGCCACTGAAGCTTTCTTT. Its protein is CASSWDREATEAFF.

This clonotype was counted ten times or more. The gene calls are TRBV12-3 or TRBV12-4 and TRBJ1-1; D possibly corresponds to TRBD1 (5 bases). The CDR3 loop spans 13 amino acids. Trimming left V 1 base short and J 4 bases short, with 7 bases between. CDR3 DNA sequence: TGTGCCAGCAGTTTAGGACAGTTCACTGAAGCTTTCTTT. Translation: CASSLGQFTEAFF.

This clonotype was counted only a few times. CDR3 sequence (DNA): TGTGCCAGCAGCCCGGTGGCCAGGCCCGATGAGCAGTTCTTC. This sequence encodes CASSPVARPDEQFF. This chain links TRBV7-9 with TRBJ2-1; D call uncertain. V shed 5 bases and J shed 8 bases, with 16 bases lying between them. The CDR3 is 14 residues long. Looked up from germline, CDR1 is SEHNR and CDR2 is FQNEAQ (reference sequence).

This clonotype showed up many times. The rearrangement uses TRBV12-3 or TRBV12-4 and TRBJ2-1; the D is unclear. Trimming removed 6 bases from V and 12 bases from J, with 18 bases in between. The CDR3 loop spans 13 amino acids. CDR3: CASRSQQRPGQFF. The CDR3 coding sequence is TGTGCCAGCAGGTCCCAACAGCGCCCCGGGCAGTTCTTC.

This clonotype has just a few counts. The rearrangement joins TRBV14 to TRBJ2-7, with TRBD2 matching 8 bases. CDR3 length: 17 amino acids. Germline trimming cut 3 bases from V and 2 bases from J; bases unmatched to any gene: 12. Germline V gene data show CDR1 as SGHDN and CDR2 as FVKESK. The CDR3 DNA follows: TGTGCCAGCAGCCACTTGTCGGGAGGGCCTCTTCCCTACGAGCAGTACTTC. It is translated as CASSHLSGGPLPYEQYF.

V is TRBV11-2 and J is TRBJ2-7; tentatively, D is TRBD1 (7 bases). The length of the CDR3 is 16 residues. Trimming removed 0 bases from V and 6 bases from J, with 18 bases in between. CDR1 is SGHAT, CDR2 FQNNGV, per germline. DNA for the CDR3: TGTGCCAGCAGCTTAGATCAGGTGGCAGGGGGAGGCGAGCAGTACTTC. Its translation: CASSLDQVAGGGEQYF.

This clonotype has ten or more counts. This chain links TRBV7-9 with TRBJ2-1, with D maybe TRBD2 (6 bases). Per the germline V gene, CDR1 is SEHNR and CDR2 is FQNEAQ (reference sequence). The CDR3 has 14 residues. Trimming cost V 5 bases and J 9 bases, with 17 bases left between them. This CDR3 is CASSRDWGRGEQFF. The CDR3, as DNA: TGTGCCAGCAGCCGGGACTGGGGCCGGGGTGAGCAGTTCTTC.

This clonotype was recorded at least ten times. The V call is TRBV6-5, the J call TRBJ1-5; D unresolved. The ends were cut back, 3 bases at V and 5 bases at J, with 11 bases in the middle. Germline CDR1 MNHEY, CDR2 SVGAGI. This CDR3 comprises 14 residues. The CDR3 bases are TGTGCCAGCAGTTATATCGGACGGGATCAGCCCCAGCATTTT. Translating it yields CASSYIGRDQPQHF.

CDR3 sequence: CASSYIGTGYGYTF. The DNA for the CDR3 is TGTGCCAGCAGTTACATCGGGACAGGTTATGGCTACACCTTC. The rearrangement links TRBV6-5 to TRBJ1-2; TRBD1 aligns across 8 bases. Germline CDR1 reads MNHEY; CDR2 reads SVGAGI. The CDR3 sequence is 14 residues long. The J segment lost 5 bases and the V segment lost 2 bases, leaving 4 bases of the junction unmatched.

This clonotype came up many times. In DNA, the CDR3 is TGCGCCAGCAGCTTGGATGGAGCAGATACGCAGTATTTT. Translation gives CASSLDGADTQYF. This rearrangement joins TRBV5-1 to TRBJ2-3; no clear D gene. CDR3 size: 13 residues. V lost 0 bases to trimming and J lost 4 bases, with 6 bases between them. Per the germline V gene, CDR1 is SGHRS and CDR2 is YFSETQ.